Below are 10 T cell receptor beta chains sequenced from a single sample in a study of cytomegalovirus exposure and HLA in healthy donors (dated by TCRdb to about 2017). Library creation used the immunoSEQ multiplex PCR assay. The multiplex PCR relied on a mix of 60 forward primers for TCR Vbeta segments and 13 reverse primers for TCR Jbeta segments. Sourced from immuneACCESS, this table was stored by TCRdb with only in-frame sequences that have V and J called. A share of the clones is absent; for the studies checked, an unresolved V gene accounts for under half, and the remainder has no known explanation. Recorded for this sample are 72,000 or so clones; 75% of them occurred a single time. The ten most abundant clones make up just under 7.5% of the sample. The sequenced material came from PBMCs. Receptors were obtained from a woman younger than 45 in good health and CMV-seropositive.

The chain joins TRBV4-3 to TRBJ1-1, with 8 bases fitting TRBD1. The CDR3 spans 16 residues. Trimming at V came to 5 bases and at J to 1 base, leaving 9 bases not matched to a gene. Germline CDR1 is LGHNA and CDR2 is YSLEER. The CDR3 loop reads CASSEGTGTRNTEAFF. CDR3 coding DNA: TGCGCCAGCAGCGAAGGGACAGGCACAAGGAACACTGAAGCTTTCTTT.

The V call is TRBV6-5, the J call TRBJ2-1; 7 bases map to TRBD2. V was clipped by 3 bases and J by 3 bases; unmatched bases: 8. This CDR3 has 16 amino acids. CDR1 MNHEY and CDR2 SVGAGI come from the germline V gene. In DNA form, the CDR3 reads TGTGCCAGCAGTTATGGGACCGGGAGGTTCTACAATGAGCAGTTCTTC. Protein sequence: CASSYGTGRFYNEQFF.

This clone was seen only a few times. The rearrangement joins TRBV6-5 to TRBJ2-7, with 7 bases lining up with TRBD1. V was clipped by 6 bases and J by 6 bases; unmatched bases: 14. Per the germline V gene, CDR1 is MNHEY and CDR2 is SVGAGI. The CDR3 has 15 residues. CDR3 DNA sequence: TGTGCCAGCAGCCGCACCCAGAGGGGGCTGGGCGAGCAGTACTTC. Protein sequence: CASSRTQRGLGEQYF.

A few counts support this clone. The CDR3 bases are TGTGCCAGCAGAGCCGTCGAGGGGGTCGGAAACACCATATATTTT. Amino acids: CASRAVEGVGNTIYF. This rearrangement joins TRBV7-8 to TRBJ1-3, with D possibly TRBD1 on 6 matching bases. V was cut by 6 bases and J by 4 bases, with 16 bases left in between. Germline V CDR1 and CDR2: SGHVS, FQNEAQ. CDR3 size: 15 residues.

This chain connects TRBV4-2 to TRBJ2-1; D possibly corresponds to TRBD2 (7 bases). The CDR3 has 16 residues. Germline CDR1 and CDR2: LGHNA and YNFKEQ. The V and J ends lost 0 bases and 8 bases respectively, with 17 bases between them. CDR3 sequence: CASSQETSSGGDEQFF. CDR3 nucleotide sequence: TGTGCCAGCAGCCAAGAAACTAGTTCGGGGGGCGATGAGCAGTTCTTC.

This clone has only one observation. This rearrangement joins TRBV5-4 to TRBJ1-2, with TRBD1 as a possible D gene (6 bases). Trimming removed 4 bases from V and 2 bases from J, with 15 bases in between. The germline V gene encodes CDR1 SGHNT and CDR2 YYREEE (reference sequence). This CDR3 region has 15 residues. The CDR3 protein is CASSPRTEKNYGYTF. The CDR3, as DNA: TGTGCCAGCAGCCCCCGGACAGAAAAAAACTATGGCTACACCTTC.

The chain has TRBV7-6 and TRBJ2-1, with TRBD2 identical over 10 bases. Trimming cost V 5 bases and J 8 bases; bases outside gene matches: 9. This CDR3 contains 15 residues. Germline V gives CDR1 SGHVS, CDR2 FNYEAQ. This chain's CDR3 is CASSTPSGSDDEQFF. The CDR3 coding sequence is TGTGCCAGCAGCACCCCTAGCGGGAGTGACGATGAGCAGTTCTTC.

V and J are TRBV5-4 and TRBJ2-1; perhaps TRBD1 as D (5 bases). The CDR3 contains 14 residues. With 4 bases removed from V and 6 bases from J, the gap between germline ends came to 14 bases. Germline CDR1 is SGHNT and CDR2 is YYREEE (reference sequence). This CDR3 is CASSADSQSNEQFF. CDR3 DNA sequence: TGTGCCAGCAGCGCCGACAGCCAAAGCAATGAGCAGTTCTTC.

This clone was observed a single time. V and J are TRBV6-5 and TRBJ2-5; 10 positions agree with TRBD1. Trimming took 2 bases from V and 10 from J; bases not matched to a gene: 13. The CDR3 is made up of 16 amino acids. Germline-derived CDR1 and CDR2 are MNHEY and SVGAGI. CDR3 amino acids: CASSYNWWGQGSDQYF. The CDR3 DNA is TGTGCCAGCAGTTACAATTGGTGGGGACAGGGGTCGGACCAGTACTTC.

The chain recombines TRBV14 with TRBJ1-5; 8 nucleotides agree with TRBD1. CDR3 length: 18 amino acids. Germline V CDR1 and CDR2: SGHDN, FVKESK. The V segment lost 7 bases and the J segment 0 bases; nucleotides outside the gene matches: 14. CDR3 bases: TGTGCCAGCATCCTCCGGAGGGACAGGCCCTATAGCAATCAGCCCCAGCATTTT. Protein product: CASILRRDRPYSNQPQHF. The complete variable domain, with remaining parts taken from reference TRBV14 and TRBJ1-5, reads EAGVTQFPSHSVIEKGQTVTLRCDPISGHDNLYWYRRVMGKEIKFLLHFVKESKQDESGMPNNRFLAERTGGTYSTLKVQPAELEDSGVYFCASILRRDRPYSNQPQHFGDGTRLSIL.